This T cell receptor beta chain was sequenced for a study of T cells after yellow fever vaccination. Across the study: The study sorted EM, EMRA, CM and Tscm memory subsets by CD3, CD45RA, CCR7 and CD95.

Whole-study findings and limits: The secondary response peaked faster, at day 5 versus 15, but was weaker. Clonotypes appearing in both CD4 and CD8 compartments existed, and their share was small.

Template-switching 5'RACE yielded the TCR cDNA; a universal primer site and UMIs were added in the process. MiXCR, applied by TCRdb to the 5' RACE reads, yields one record per CDR3 protein. The sample contains roughly 56,000 distinct CDR3 sequences, 5.5% to 6% of which appear only once. V dropped 6 bases and J dropped 8; count of bases not matched to a gene: 8. The CDR3 sequence is 15 residues long. The starting material was PBMCs, either bulk or a sorted T-cell subset (CD4+, CD8+, memory, or dextramer-sorted; not recorded which), obtained on the day of the yellow fever booster vaccination. The rearrangement links TRBV12-3 or TRBV12-4 to TRBJ2-1; the match to TRBD2 covers 12 bases. The receptor comes from a man younger than 30 who received the YFV17D yellow fever vaccine. In DNA, the CDR3 is TGTGCCAGCAGCTCTAGCGGGGGGGCCAGGGATGAGCAGTTCTTC. It is translated as CASSSSGGARDEQFF.